This T cell receptor (beta chain) was observed in a study of cytomegalovirus exposure and HLA in healthy donors. PCR employed 60 Vbeta and 13 Jbeta primers. The repertoire was sequenced with immunoSEQ multiplex PCR; TCRdb's copy has only in-frame clones and lacks some. The top ten clones hold about 0.25% of a sample with roughly 120,000 clones, over 80% of them seen once. Germline lookup yields CDR1 SGHDT and CDR2 YYEEEE. The CDR3 covers 15 residues. The germline V and J ends were trimmed by 0 bases and 5 bases, with 15 bases remaining between them. This clone was recorded only once. This sequence originates from a man aged 45-60 years in good health and CMV-seronegative. Specimen: PBMCs. The V gene is TRBV5-6, the J gene TRBJ2-7, with D tentatively TRBD2 (6 bases). CDR3 sequence reads: CASSLAEGYLHEQYF. CDR3 bases: TGTGCCAGCAGCTTGGCGGAGGGATATCTCCACGAGCAGTACTTC.